One and the same sample provided the 7 T cell receptor beta chains below, sequenced in a study of vaccination and CD4 T cells after COVID-19. Antigens for these TCRs are unknown. Stated treatment: roughly 10-day PBMC culture with coronavirus spike peptide pools or control peptides (ViraFEST assay). With the Oncomine TCR Beta short-read assay, DNA from cultured CD4+ T cells was sequenced. MiXCR, applied by TCRdb to the PCR reads, yields one record per CDR3 protein. In the table there are some 13,000 distinct CDR3 sequences, around half of which are singletons. The sample consisted of CD4+ T cells from blood, cultured in vitro. These receptors originate from a human donor who had recovered from COVID-19.

A few counts support this clonotype. The J gene is TRBJ2-3, the V gene TRBV7-9; perhaps D is TRBD1 or TRBD2 (5 bases each). This CDR3 is 14 amino acids long. Germline CDR1 and CDR2: SEHNR and FQNEAQ (reference sequence). Between the trimmed V and J ends, which lost 1 base and 4 bases, there was a span of 9 bases. DNA of the CDR3: TGTGCCAGCAGCTTAGTACTAGGGGCAGATACGCAGTATTTT. Amino acid sequence: CASSLVLGADTQYF.

The chain combines TRBV9 with TRBJ2-5; D tentatively fits TRBD1 or TRBD2 (5 bases each). V was trimmed by 7 bases and J by 2 bases, leaving 12 bases between them. The CDR3 has 13 amino acids. Germline V CDR1 and CDR2: SGDLS, YYNGEE. The CDR3 DNA sequence: TGTGCCAGCTCTGGGGGTGTACAAGAGACCCAGTACTTC. Encoded protein: CASSGGVQETQYF.

The rearrangement uses TRBV21-1 and TRBJ2-7; the D call in the table, TRBD2, was not verified against the DNA. TRBV21-1 is listed as a pseudogene. The CDR3 is made up of 19 amino acids. The CDR3 DNA is TGTGCCAGCAGCCCCGCTCCAGGCGGGCCCTCCAAAAGGTCCTACGAGCAGTACTTC. This encodes CASSPAPGGPSKRSYEQYF.

This clonotype turned up a few times. V gene TRBV20-1 combines with J gene TRBJ1-2; D is unresolved. Per the germline V gene, CDR1 is DFQATT and CDR2 is SNEGSKA (reference sequence). The CDR3 has 12 amino acids. V dropped 0 bases and J dropped 1 base, with 3 bases sitting between them. The CDR3 DNA reads TGCAGTGCTAGAGATAATAACTATGGCTACACCTTC. This translates into CSARDNNYGYTF.

The CDR3 DNA is TGTGCCAGCAGCGTAGAGGGCAGGGCCGCGGCCAACGTCCTGACTTTC. Translating it yields CASSVEGRAAANVLTF. V is TRBV9 and J is TRBJ2-6; perhaps TRBD1 as D (5 bases). The V gene's germline CDR1 is SGDLS and CDR2 YYNGEE. The length of the CDR3 is 16 residues. V was shortened by 0 bases and J by 6 bases, with 13 bases between the two germline ends.

V is TRBV20-1 and J is TRBJ1-5; perhaps TRBD1 as D (6 bases). Trimming removed 0 bases from V and 5 bases from J, with 14 bases in between. The CDR3 loop spans 15 amino acids. In germline, CDR1 is DFQATT, CDR2 SNEGSKA (reference sequence). The CDR3 reads CSARDPGGGDQPQHF. The CDR3 nucleotides read TGCAGTGCTAGAGATCCGGGGGGGGGCGATCAGCCCCAGCATTTT.

This clonotype counts as medium-sized (0.01 to 0.1%). This chain connects TRBV5-1 to TRBJ2-1; D is possibly TRBD2 (5 bases). The CDR3 spans 16 residues. Germline CDR1 reads SGHRS; CDR2 reads YFSETQ. Deletions cut 0 bases from V and 8 bases from J, with 18 bases between. DNA for the CDR3: TGCGCCAGCAGCTTGGGGGAGCGACCTGCCGTCCATGAGCAGTTCTTC. The encoded protein is CASSLGERPAVHEQFF.